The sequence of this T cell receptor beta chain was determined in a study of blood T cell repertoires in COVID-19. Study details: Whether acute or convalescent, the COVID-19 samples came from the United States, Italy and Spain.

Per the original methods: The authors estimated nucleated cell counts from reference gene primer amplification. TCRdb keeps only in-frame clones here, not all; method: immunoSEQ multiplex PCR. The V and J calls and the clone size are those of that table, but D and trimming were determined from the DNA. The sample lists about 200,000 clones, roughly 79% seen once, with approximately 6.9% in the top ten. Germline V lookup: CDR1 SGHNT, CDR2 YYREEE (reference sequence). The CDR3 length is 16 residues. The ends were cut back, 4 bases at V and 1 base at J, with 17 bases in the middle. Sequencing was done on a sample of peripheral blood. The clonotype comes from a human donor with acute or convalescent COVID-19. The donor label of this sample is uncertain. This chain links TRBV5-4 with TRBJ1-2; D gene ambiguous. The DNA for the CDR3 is TGTGCCAGCAGCCCGGGAGGCAGAAAATATAACTATGGCTACACCTTC. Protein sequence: CASSPGGRKYNYGYTF. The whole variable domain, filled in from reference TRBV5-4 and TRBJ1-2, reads ETGVTQSPTHLIKTRGQQVTLRCSSQSGHNTVSWYQQALGQGPQFIFQYYREEENGRGNFPPRFSGLQFPNYSSELNVNALELDDSALYLCASSPGGRKYNYGYTFGSGTRLTVV.